This T cell receptor (beta chain) was sequenced in a study of tumor and adjacent non-tumor tissue in lung cancer. The library came from three nested PCR rounds adapted from ARM-PCR protocols. TCRdb reprocessed the multiplex PCR reads with MiXCR, giving one entry per CDR3 protein. The sample lists about 68,000 distinct CDR3 sequences; almost 60% were seen once. No cell sorting was done before RNA was extracted from the tissue. Deletions cut 6 bases from V and 5 bases from J, with 12 bases between. The CDR3 consists of 13 residues. CDR1 and CDR2 from the germline V gene are MNHNS and SASEGT. On this clonotype: Its antigen is unknown.

Findings of the study overall: Higher tumor TCR diversity was associated with shorter survival.

The rearrangement links TRBV6-1 to TRBJ2-3; tentatively, D is TRBD2 (6 bases). Material: lung tumor tissue. This TCR was sampled from a man between 50 and 59 years old with non-small cell lung cancer. This CDR3 is CASRGWREDTQYF. The CDR3 coding sequence is TGTGCCAGCAGGGGCTGGAGGGAAGATACGCAGTATTTT.